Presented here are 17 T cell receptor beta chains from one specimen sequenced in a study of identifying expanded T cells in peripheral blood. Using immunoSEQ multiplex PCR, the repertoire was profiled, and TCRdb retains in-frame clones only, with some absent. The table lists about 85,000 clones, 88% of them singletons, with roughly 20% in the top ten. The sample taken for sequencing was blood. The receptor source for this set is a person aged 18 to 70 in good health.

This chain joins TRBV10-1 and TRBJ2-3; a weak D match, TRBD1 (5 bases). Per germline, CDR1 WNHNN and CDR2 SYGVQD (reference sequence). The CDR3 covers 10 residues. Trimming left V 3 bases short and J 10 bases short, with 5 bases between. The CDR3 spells CASSDRAQYF. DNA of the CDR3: TGCGCCAGCAGTGACAGGGCGCAGTATTTT.

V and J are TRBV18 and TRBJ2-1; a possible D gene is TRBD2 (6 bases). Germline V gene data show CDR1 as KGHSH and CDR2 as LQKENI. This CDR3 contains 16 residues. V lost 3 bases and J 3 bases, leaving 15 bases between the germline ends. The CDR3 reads CASSPGPRGYYNEQFF. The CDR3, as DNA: TGTGCCAGCTCACCTGGCCCCCGGGGGTACTACAATGAGCAGTTCTTC.

CDR3 sequence (DNA): TGTGCCAGCACCCGGGGGGGGTTTACCACAGATACGCAGTATTTT. This codes for CASTRGGFTTDTQYF. The chain recombines TRBV7-2 with TRBJ2-3, with 8 positions matching TRBD2. V lost 7 bases and J lost 2; bases outside the gene matches: 8. This CDR3 has 15 amino acids. CDR1 SGHTA and CDR2 FQGNSA come from the germline V gene.

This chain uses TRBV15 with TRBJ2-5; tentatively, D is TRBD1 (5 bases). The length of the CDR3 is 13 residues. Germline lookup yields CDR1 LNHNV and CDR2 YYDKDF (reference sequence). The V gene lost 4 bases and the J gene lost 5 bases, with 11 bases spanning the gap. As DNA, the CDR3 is TGTGCCACCAGCACGGCAGGGATGGAGACCCAGTACTTC. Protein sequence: CATSTAGMETQYF.

The CDR3 DNA sequence: TGTGCCAGCAGTATGGGCCCTGGGGAGCAGTACTTC. Protein product: CASSMGPGEQYF. V gene TRBV6-5 combines with J gene TRBJ2-7; D not certain. The V gene's germline CDR1 is MNHEY and CDR2 SVGAGI. Trimming took 5 bases from V and 7 from J, leaving 12 bases between them. The CDR3 is 12 amino acids.

This CDR3 is CASSQRQGRGTEFF. CDR3 nucleotides: TGCGCCAGCAGCCAACGGCAGGGGAGAGGAACAGAGTTCTTC. The V and J genes are TRBV4-1 and TRBJ2-1, with TRBD1 as a possible D gene (6 bases). This CDR3 spans 14 amino acids. V shed 2 bases and J shed 14 bases, with 19 bases lying between them. Germline-derived CDR1 and CDR2 are MGHRA and YSYEKL.

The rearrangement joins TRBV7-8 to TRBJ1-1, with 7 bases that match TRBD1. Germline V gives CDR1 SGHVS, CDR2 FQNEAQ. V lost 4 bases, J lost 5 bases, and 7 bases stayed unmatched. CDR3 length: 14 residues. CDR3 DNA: TGTGCCAGCAGCTCCAGGCCACAGGGGACTGAAGCTTTCTTT. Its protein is CASSSRPQGTEAFF.

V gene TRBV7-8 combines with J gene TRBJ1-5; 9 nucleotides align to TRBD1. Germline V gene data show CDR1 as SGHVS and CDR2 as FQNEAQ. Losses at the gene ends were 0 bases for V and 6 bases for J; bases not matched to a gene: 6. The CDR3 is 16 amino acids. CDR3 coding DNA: TGTGCCAGCAGCTTAGCCCGGACAGGGGTGGGTCAGCCCCAGCATTTT. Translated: CASSLARTGVGQPQHF.

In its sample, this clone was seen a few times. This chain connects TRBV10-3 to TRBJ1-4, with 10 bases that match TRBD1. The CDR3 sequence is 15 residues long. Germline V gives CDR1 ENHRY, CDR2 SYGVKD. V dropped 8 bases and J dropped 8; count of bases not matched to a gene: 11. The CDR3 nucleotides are TGTGCCATCCGGCAAGGGGACAGGGGTCGGGAAAAACTGTTTTTT. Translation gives CAIRQGDRGREKLFF.

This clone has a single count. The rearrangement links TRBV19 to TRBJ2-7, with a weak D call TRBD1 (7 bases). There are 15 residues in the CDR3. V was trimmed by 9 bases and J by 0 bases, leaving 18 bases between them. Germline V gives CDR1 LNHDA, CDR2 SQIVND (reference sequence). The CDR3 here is CASQEQGGISYEQYF. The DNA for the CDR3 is TGTGCCAGCCAGGAGCAGGGGGGCATCTCCTACGAGCAGTACTTC.

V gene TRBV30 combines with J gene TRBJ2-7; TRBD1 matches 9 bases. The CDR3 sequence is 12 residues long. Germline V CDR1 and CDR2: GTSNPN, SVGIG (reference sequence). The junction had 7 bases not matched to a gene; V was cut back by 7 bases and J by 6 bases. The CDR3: CASDRGGGEQYF. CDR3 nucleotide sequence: TGTGCCTCGGACAGGGGAGGGGGCGAGCAGTACTTC.

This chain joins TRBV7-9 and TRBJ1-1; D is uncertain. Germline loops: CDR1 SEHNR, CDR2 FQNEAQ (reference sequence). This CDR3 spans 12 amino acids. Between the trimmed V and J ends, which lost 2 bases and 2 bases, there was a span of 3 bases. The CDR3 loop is CASSLLNTEAFF. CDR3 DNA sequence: TGTGCCAGCAGCTTACTTAACACTGAAGCTTTCTTT.

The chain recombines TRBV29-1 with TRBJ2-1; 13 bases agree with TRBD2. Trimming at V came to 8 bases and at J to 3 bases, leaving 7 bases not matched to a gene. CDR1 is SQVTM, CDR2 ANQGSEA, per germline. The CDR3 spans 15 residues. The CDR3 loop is CSPKGLAGNYNEQFF. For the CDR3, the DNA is TGCAGCCCCAAGGGACTAGCGGGGAACTACAATGAGCAGTTCTTC.

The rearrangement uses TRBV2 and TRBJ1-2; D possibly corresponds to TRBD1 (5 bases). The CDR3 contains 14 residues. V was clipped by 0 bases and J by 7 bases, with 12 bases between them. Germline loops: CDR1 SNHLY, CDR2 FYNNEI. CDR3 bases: TGTGCCAGCAGTGAAGCGGGGGGGGATGGTGGCTACACCTTC. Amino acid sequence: CASSEAGGDGGYTF. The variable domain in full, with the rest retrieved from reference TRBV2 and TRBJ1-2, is EPEVTQTPSHQVTQMGQEVILRCVPISNHLYFYWYRQILGQKVEFLVSFYNNEISEKSEIFDDQFSVERPDGSNFTLKIRSTKLEDSAMYFCASSEAGGDGGYTFGSGTRLTVV.

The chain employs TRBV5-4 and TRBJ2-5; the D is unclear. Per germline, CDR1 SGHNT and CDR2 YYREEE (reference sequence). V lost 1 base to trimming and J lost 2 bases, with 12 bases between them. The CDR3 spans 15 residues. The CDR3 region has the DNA TGTGCCAGCAGCTTGAACCGCAGGTGGCAAGAGACCCAGTACTTC. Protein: CASSLNRRWQETQYF.

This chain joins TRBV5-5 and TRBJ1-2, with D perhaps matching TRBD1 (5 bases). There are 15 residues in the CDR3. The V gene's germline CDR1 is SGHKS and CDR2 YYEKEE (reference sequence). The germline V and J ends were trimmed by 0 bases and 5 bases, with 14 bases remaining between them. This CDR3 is CASSLGSGSPYGYTF. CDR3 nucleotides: TGTGCCAGCAGCTTGGGCTCAGGGTCCCCATATGGCTACACCTTC.

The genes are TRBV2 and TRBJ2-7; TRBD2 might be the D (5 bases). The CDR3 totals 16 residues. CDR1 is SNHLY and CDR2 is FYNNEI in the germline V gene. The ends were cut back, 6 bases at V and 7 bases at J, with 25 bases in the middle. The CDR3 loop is CASSPPGSTRITEQYF. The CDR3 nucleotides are TGTGCCAGCAGCCCTCCGGGGAGCACCAGGATAACGGAGCAGTACTTC.